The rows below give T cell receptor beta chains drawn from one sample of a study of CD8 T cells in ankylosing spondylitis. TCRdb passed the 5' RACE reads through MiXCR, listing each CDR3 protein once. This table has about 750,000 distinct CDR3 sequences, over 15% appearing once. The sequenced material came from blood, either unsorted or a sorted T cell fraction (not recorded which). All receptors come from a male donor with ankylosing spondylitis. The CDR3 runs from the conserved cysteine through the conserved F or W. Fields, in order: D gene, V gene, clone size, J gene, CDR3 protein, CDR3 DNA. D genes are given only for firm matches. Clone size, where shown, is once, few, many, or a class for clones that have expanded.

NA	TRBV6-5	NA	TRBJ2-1	CASSLLINHRDNEQFF	TGTGCCAGCAGTCTACTAATTAATCATAGAGACAATGAGCAGTTCTTC
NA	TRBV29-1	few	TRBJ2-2	CSVEYQLNTGELFF	TGCAGCGTTGAATACCAGCTGAACACCGGGGAGCTGTTTTTT
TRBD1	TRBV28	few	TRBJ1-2	CASRGRGQNYGYTF	TGTGCCAGCAGGGGAAGGGGACAGAACTATGGCTACACCTTC
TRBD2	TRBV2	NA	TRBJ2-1	CASSYVPGLVTNEQFF	TGTGCCAGCAGTTACGTCCCGGGACTAGTAACGAATGAGCAGTTCTTC
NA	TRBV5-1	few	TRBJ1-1	CASRYDGLNTEAFF	TGCGCCAGCAGATATGACGGTTTGAACACTGAAGCTTTCTTT
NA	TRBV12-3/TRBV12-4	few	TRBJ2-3	CASTGATDTQYF	TGTGCCAGCACTGGAGCCACAGATACGCAGTATTTT
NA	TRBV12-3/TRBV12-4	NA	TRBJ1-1	CASSFRRGRGPTNTEAFF	TGTGCCAGCAGTTTTAGGCGGGGCAGGGGCCCGACGAACACTGAAGCTTTCTTT
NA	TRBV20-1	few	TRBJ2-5	CSAIDETQYF	TGCAGTGCCATAGATGAGACCCAGTACTTC
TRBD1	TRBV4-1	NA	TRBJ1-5	CASSQEPGGFGNQPQHF	TGCGCCAGCAGCCAAGAGCCAGGGGGCTTTGGCAATCAGCCCCAGCATTTT
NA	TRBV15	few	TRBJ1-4	CATSRAQGSNEKLFF	TGTGCCACCAGCAGAGCGCAGGGCTCGAATGAAAAACTGTTTTTT
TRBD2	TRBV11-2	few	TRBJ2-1	CASSPRTSGVSSKTVEQFF	TGTGCCAGCAGCCCCAGGACTAGCGGGGTTTCAAGTAAGACGGTCGAGCAGTTCTTC